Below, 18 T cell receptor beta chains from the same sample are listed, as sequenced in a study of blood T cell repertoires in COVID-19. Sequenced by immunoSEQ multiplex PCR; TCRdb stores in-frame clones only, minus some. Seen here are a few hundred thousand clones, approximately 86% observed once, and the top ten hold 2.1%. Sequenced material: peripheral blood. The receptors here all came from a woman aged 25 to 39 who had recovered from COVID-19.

CDR3 coding DNA: TGTGCCAGCAGCTTAGCTCACGGGACCTACGAGCAGTACTTC. Amino acid sequence: CASSLAHGTYEQYF. The V gene is TRBV7-9, the J gene TRBJ2-7; D perhaps matches TRBD2 (5 bases). V was shortened by 0 bases and J by 2 bases, with 8 bases between the two germline ends. CDR3 length equals 14 residues. Per germline, CDR1 SEHNR and CDR2 FQNEAQ (reference sequence).

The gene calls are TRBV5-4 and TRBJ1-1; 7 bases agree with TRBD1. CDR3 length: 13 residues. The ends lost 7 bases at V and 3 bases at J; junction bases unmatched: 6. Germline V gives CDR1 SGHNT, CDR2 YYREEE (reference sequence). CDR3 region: CASRPTGDTEAFF. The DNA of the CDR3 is TGTGCCAGCCGACCTACAGGGGACACTGAAGCTTTCTTT.

CDR3 residues: CSVNRYNEQFF. DNA for the CDR3: TGCAGCGTAAACAGGTACAATGAGCAGTTCTTC. The chain joins TRBV29-1 to TRBJ2-1; D may be TRBD1 (5 bases). From germline, CDR1 is SQVTM and CDR2 ANQGSEA. Between the trimmed V and J ends, which lost 6 bases and 4 bases, there was a span of 7 bases. The CDR3 extends over 11 amino acids.

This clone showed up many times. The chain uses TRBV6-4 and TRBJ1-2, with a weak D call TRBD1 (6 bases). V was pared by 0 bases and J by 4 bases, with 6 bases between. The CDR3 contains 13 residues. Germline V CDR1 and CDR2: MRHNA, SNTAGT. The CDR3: CASSDSDSYGYTF. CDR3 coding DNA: TGTGCCAGCAGTGACTCGGACAGCTATGGCTACACCTTC.

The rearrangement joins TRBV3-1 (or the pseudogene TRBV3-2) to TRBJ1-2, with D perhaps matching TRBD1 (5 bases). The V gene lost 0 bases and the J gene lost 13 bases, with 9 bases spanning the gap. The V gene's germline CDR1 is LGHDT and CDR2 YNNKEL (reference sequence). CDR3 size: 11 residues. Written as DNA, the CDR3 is TGTGCCAGCAGCCAAGAAGGGGAAGGCACCTTC. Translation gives CASSQEGEGTF.

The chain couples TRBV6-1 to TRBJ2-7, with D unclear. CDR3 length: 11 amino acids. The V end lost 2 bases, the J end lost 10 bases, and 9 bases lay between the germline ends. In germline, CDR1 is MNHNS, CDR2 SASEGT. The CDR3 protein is CASSEYELQYF. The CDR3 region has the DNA TGTGCCAGCAGTGAATACGAGTTACAGTACTTC.

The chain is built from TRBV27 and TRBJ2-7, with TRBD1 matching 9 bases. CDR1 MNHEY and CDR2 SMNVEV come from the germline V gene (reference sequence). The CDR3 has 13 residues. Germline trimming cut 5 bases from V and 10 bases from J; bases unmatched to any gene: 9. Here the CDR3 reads CASSPRDRVLQYF. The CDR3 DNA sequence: TGTGCCAGCAGTCCCCGGGACAGGGTCTTACAGTACTTC.

CDR3: CASSLLQGANYGYTF. CDR3 bases: TGTGCCAGCAGTTTATTGCAGGGGGCGAATTATGGCTACACCTTC. The chain recombines TRBV28 with TRBJ1-2, with TRBD1 matching 8 bases. CDR3 size: 15 residues. The germline gives CDR1 MDHEN, CDR2 SYDVKM. The V gene end was trimmed by 1 base and the J gene end by 5 bases; junction bases not matched to a gene: 6.

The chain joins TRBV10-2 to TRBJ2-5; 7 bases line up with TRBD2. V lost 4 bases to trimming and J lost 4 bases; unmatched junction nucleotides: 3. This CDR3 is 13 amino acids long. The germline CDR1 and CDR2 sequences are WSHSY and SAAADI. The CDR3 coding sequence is TGCGCCAGCAGTGGGGGCGGGGGAGAGACCCAGTACTTC. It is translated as CASSGGGGETQYF.

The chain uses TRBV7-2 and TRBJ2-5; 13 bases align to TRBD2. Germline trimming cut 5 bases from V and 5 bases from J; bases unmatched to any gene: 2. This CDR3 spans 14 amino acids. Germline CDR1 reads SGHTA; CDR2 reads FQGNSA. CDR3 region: CASSPTSGGETQYF. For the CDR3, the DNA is TGTGCCAGCAGCCCGACTAGCGGGGGGGAGACCCAGTACTTC.

CDR3: CASSSFGGAETQYF. In DNA form, the CDR3 reads TGCGCCAGCAGCTCGTTCGGGGGAGCGGAGACCCAGTACTTC. The rearrangement uses TRBV5-1 and TRBJ2-5, with D perhaps TRBD2 (6 bases). This CDR3 region has 14 residues. V was pared by 3 bases and J by 5 bases, with 14 bases between. Germline assignment: CDR1 SGHRS and CDR2 YFSETQ.

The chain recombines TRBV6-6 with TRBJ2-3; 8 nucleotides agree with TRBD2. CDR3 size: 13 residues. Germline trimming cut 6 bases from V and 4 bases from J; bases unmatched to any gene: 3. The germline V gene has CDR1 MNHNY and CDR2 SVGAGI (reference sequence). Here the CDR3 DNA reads TGTGCCAGCAGGCCGGGACTAGCAGATACGCAGTATTTT. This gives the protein CASRPGLADTQYF.

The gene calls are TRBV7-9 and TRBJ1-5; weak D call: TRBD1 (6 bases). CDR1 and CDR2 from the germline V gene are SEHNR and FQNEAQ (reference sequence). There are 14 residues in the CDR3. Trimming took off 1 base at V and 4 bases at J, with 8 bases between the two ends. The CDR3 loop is CASSLGTVNQPQHF. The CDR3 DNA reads TGTGCCAGCAGCTTAGGGACAGTGAATCAGCCCCAGCATTTT.

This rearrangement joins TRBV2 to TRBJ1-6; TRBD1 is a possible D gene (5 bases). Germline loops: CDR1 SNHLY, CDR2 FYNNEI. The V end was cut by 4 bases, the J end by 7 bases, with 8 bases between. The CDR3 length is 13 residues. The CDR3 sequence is CASSGQPNSPLHF. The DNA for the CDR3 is TGTGCCAGCAGTGGACAGCCGAATTCACCCCTCCACTTT.

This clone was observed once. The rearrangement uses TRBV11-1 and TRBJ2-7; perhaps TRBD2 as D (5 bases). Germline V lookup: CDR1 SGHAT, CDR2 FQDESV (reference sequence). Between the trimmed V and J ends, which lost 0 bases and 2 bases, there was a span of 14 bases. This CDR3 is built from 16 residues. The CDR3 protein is CASSLAGIARTYEQYF. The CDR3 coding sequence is TGTGCCAGCAGCTTAGCGGGGATAGCGAGAACCTACGAGCAGTACTTC.

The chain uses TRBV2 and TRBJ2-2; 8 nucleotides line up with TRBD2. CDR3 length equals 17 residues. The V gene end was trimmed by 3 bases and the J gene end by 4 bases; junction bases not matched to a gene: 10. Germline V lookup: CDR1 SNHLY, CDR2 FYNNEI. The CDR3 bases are TGTGCCAGCAGTGAGCAGGGACTAGTGGCGGGCACCGGGGAGCTGTTTTTT. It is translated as CASSEQGLVAGTGELFF.

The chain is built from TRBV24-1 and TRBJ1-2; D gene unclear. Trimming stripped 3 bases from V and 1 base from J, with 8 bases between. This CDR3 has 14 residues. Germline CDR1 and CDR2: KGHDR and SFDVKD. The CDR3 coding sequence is TGTGCCACCAGTGATGATTCGAGTAACTATGGCTACACCTTC. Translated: CATSDDSSNYGYTF.

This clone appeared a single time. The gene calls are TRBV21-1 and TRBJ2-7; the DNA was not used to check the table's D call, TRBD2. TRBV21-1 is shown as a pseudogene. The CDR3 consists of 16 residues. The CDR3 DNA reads TGTGCCAGCAGCAAAGAGGTAACCCCGGGATTCTACGAGCAGTACTTC. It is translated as CASSKEVTPGFYEQYF.